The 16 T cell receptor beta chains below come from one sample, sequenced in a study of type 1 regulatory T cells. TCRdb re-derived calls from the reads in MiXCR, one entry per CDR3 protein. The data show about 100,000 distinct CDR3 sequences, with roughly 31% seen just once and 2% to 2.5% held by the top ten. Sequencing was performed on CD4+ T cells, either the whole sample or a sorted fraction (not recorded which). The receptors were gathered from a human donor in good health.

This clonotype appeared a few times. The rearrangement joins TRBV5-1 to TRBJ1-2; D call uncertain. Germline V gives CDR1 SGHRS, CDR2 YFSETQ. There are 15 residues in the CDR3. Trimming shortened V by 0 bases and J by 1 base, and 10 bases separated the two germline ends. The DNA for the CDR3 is TGCGCCAGCAGCTTGGATACGGGTTTTAACTATGGCTACACCTTC. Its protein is CASSLDTGFNYGYTF.

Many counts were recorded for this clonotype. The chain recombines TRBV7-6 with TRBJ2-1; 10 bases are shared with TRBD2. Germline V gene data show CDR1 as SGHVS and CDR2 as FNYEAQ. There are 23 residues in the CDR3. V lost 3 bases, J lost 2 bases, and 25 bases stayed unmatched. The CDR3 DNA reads TGTGCCAGCAGCTTCTTTGGATCGGACCCCAGGGGGCTAGCGGGAGACGCCTACAATGAGCAGTTCTTC. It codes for CASSFFGSDPRGLAGDAYNEQFF.

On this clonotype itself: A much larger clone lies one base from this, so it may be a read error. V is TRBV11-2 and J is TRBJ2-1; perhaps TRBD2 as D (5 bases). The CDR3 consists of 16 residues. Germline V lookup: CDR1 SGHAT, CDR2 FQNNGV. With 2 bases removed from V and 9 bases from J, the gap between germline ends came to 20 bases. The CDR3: CASSLLPTNGVREQFF. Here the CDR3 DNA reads TGTGCCAGCAGCTTACTACCCACTAACGGGGTTCGTGAGCAGTTCTTC.

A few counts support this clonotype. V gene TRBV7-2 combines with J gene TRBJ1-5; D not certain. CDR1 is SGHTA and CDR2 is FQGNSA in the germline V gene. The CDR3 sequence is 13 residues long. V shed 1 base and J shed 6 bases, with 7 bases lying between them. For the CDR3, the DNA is TGTGCCAGCAGCTTAGGGCGGGCTCAGCCCCAGCATTTT. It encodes CASSLGRAQPQHF.

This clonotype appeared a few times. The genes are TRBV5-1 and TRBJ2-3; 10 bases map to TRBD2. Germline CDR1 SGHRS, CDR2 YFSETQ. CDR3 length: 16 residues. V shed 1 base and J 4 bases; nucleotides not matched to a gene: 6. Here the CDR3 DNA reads TGCGCCAGCAGCTTGACTAGCGGGATCCCCGCAGATACGCAGTATTTT. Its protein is CASSLTSGIPADTQYF.

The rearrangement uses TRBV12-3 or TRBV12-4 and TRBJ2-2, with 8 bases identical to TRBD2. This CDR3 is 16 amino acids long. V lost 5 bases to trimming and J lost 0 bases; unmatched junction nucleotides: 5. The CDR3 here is CASSRETSANTGELFF. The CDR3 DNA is TGTGCCAGCAGTCGGGAGACTAGCGCGAACACCGGGGAGCTGTTTTTT.

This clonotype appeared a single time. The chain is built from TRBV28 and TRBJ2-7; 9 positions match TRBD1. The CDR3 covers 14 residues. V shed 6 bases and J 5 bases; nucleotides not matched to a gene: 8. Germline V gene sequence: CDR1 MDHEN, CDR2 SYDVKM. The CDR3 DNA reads TGTGCCAGCAGGCGGGACAGGGTCGCCCACGAGCAGTACTTC. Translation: CASRRDRVAHEQYF.

Here the CDR3 DNA reads TGTGCCAGTAGTGTACAGGGGAGCAATCAGCCCCAGCATTTT. Amino acid sequence: CASSVQGSNQPQHF. V usage is TRBV19 and J usage is TRBJ1-5; 7 bases match TRBD1. The germline gives CDR1 LNHDA, CDR2 SQIVND (reference sequence). The length of the CDR3 is 14 residues. V trimming: 5 bases; J trimming: 1 base; junction bases outside the gene matches: 2.

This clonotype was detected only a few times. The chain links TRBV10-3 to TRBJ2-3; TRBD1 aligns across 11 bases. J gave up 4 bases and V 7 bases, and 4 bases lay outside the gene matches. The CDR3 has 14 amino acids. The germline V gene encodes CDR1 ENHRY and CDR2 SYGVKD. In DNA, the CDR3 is TGTGCCATCAATCCGGGACAGGGGGCAGATACGCAGTATTTT. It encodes CAINPGQGADTQYF.

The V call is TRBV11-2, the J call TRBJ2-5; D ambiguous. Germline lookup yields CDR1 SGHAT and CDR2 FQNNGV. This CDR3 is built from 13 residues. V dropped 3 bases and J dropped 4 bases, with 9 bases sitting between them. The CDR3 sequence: CASSFIERETQYF. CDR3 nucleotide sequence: TGTGCCAGCAGCTTCATAGAACGAGAGACCCAGTACTTC.

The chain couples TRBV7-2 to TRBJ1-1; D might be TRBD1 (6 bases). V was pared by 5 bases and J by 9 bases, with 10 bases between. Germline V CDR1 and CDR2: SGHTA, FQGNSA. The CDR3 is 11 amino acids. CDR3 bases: TGTGCCAGCAGCCTCCGGGACAAAGCTTTCTTT. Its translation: CASSLRDKAFF.

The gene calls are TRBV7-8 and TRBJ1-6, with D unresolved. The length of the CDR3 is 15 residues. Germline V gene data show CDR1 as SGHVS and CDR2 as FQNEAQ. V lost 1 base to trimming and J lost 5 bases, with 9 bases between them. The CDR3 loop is CASSLEQFNNSPLHF. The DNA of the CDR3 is TGTGCCAGCAGCTTAGAACAGTTCAATAATTCACCCCTCCACTTT. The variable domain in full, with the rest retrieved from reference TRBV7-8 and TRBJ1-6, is GAGVSQSPRYKVAKRGQDVALRCDPISGHVSLFWYQQALGQGPEFLTYFQNEAQLDKSGLPSDRFFAERPEGSVSTLKIQRTQQEDSAVYLCASSLEQFNNSPLHFGNGTRLTVT.

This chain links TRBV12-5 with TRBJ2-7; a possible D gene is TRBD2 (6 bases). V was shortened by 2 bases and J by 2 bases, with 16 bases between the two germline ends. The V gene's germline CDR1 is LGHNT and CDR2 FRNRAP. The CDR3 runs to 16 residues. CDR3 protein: CASGLHLGTLTYEQYF. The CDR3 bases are TGTGCTAGTGGTTTGCACTTAGGGACTCTGACCTACGAGCAGTACTTC.

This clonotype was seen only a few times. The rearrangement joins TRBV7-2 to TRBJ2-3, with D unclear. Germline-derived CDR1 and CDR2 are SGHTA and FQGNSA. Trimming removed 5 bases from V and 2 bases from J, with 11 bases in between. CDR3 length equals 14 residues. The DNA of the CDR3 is TGTGCCAGCAGCAAAAGACCTCTCACAGATACGCAGTATTTT. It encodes CASSKRPLTDTQYF.

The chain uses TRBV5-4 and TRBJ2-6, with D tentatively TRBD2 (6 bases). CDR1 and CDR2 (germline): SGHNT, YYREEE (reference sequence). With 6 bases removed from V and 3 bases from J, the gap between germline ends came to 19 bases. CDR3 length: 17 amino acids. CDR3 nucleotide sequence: TGTGCCAGCACCATTGGGGGAGCGGGTTTTGGGGCCAACGTCCTGACTTTC. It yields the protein CASTIGGAGFGANVLTF. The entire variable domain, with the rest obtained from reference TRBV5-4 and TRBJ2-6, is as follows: ETGVTQSPTHLIKTRGQQVTLRCSSQSGHNTVSWYQQALGQGPQFIFQYYREEENGRGNFPPRFSGLQFPNYSSELNVNALELDDSALYLCASTIGGAGFGANVLTFGAGSRLTVL.

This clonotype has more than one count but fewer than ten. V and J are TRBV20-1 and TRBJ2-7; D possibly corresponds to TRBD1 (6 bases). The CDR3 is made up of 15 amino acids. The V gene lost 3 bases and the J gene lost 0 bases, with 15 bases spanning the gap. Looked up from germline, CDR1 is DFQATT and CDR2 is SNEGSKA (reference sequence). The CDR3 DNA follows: TGCAGTGCTAGGACGGACAGAGTTGTCTCCTACGAGCAGTACTTC. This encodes CSARTDRVVSYEQYF.